This T cell receptor beta chain was recovered during a study of shared clonotypes between healthy human individuals. With regard to this clone: Its target is unknown. In the same sample, other DNA sequences code for this CDR3.

The study separated CD4+ cells into CD45RA+ naive and CD45RA-negative memory subsets. Germline V lookup: CDR1 KGHSH, CDR2 LQKENI. Trimming cost V 3 bases and J 0 bases; bases outside gene matches: 0. This CDR3 comprises 15 residues. TCRdb's table, derived via immunoSEQ multiplex PCR, lists solely in-frame clones and lacks some. The profile shows some 2.4 million clones, roughly 93% of them singletons. Broader study findings: Sequencing of the sorted subsets was shown by rarefaction to be incomplete despite large depth.

V gene TRBV18 combines with J gene TRBJ2-2; the match to TRBD1 covers 8 bases. The sequencing input was naive CD4+ T cells from PBMCs. Described subset: CD45RA+ positively selected. This clonotype was obtained from a young man in good health. Some clones in this sample may be carry-over from other donors' samples. CDR3 region: CASSPTGANTGELFF. CDR3 nucleotides: TGTGCCAGCTCACCGACAGGGGCGAACACCGGGGAGCTGTTTTTT.